The 28 T cell receptor beta chains in this list originate from one sample, sequenced in a study of cytomegalovirus exposure and HLA in healthy donors. The study ran its PCR with 60 Vbeta and 13 Jbeta primers. Data came from immunoSEQ multiplex PCR; TCRdb stores just in-frame clones and leaves some out. In the table there are more than 85,000 clones, 50% to 70% of which are singletons. Material for sequencing was PBMCs. Receptor source: a human donor in good health.

Here the CDR3 DNA reads TGTGCCAGCAGCCAAGGTCCCTCGGGATCCGCGGGGGCCTACGAGCAGTACTTC. Amino acids: CASSQGPSGSAGAYEQYF. This chain links TRBV14 with TRBJ2-7; 7 bases agree with TRBD2. Germline trimming cut 1 base from V and 2 bases from J; bases unmatched to any gene: 14. The germline gives CDR1 SGHDN, CDR2 FVKESK. This CDR3 is 18 amino acids long.

The CDR3 bases are TGTGCCAGCAGCTTGGGGCGGAGAAGTTCGAACACTGAAGCTTTCTTT. Translating it yields CASSLGRRSSNTEAFF. The chain links TRBV7-8 to TRBJ1-1, with TRBD1 as a possible D gene (5 bases). The CDR3 is 16 residues long. V lost 3 bases and J 1 base, leaving 15 bases between the germline ends. In germline, CDR1 is SGHVS, CDR2 FQNEAQ.

This chain uses TRBV7-2 with TRBJ2-7; 11 bases are a match to TRBD2. CDR1 SGHTA and CDR2 FQGNSA come from the germline V gene. The CDR3 is 15 residues long. The ends lost 5 bases at V and 3 bases at J; junction bases unmatched: 6. CDR3 in amino acids: CASSPSSGRSYEQYF. CDR3 nucleotides: TGTGCCAGCAGCCCGTCTAGCGGGAGGAGCTACGAGCAGTACTTC.

This clone appeared once. The chain uses TRBV27 and TRBJ2-7; TRBD2 matches 8 bases. The CDR3 covers 15 residues. CDR1 and CDR2 from the germline V gene are MNHEY and SMNVEV (reference sequence). The ends lost 1 base at V and 2 bases at J; junction bases unmatched: 4. The DNA of the CDR3 is TGTGCCAGCAGTTTATTCGGGACTAGTACCTACGAGCAGTACTTC. Translated: CASSLFGTSTYEQYF.

The V and J genes are TRBV27 and TRBJ2-4; possibly TRBD1 for D (5 bases). The CDR3 has 13 amino acids. Per germline, CDR1 MNHEY and CDR2 SMNVEV (reference sequence). Between the trimmed V and J ends, which lost 4 bases and 4 bases, there was a span of 8 bases. The DNA for the CDR3 is TGTGCCAGCAGTTACGACAGTAAAAACATTCAGTACTTC. It encodes CASSYDSKNIQYF.

The V and J genes are TRBV4-1 and TRBJ1-1; possibly TRBD1 for D (5 bases). Trimming left V 4 bases short and J 1 base short, with 22 bases between. The CDR3 has 18 residues. Germline CDR1 is MGHRA and CDR2 is YSYEKL. The CDR3 region is CASSRTRLRTNPNTEAFF. Written as DNA, the CDR3 is TGCGCCAGCAGCCGCACTCGGCTGAGGACAAATCCGAACACTGAAGCTTTCTTT.

Only a few counts were recorded for this clone. The J gene is TRBJ1-6, the V gene TRBV7-2; no firm D call. Germline values: CDR1 SGHTA, CDR2 FQGNSA. Trimming cost V 3 bases and J 6 bases, with 6 bases left between them. This CDR3 comprises 13 residues. DNA of the CDR3: TGTGCCAGCAGCTTCCGGGTTAATTCACCCCTCCACTTT. Its protein product is CASSFRVNSPLHF.

The genes are TRBV28 and TRBJ2-7; D uncertain. Germline loops: CDR1 MDHEN, CDR2 SYDVKM. The germline V and J ends were trimmed by 4 bases and 0 bases, with 10 bases remaining between them. The CDR3 spans 14 residues. CDR3 region: CASSSDQASYEQYF. The CDR3 DNA is TGTGCCAGCAGTTCAGATCAGGCCTCCTACGAGCAGTACTTC.

This clone was picked up a small number of times. The gene calls are TRBV5-3 and TRBJ1-4; D unresolved. TRBV5-3 falls under the ORF class, with uncertain function. Between the trimmed V and J ends, which lost 4 bases and 8 bases, there was a span of 6 bases. CDR3 length: 11 residues. The DNA of the CDR3 is TGTGCCAGAAGCGCGGGGGAAAAACTGTTTTTT. This codes for CARSAGEKLFF.

The V call is TRBV14, the J call TRBJ2-7, with 7 bases lining up with TRBD2. The CDR3 length is 17 residues. Trimming at V came to 0 bases and at J to 4 bases, leaving 12 bases not matched to a gene. In germline, CDR1 is SGHDN, CDR2 FVKESK. The CDR3 coding sequence is TGTGCCAGCAGCCAAGAAACGGAGCGGGATGGGTTTTACGAGCAGTACTTC. It translates to CASSQETERDGFYEQYF.

The chain has TRBV21-1 and TRBJ1-2; no DNA check was done on the table's D call, TRBD1. TRBV21-1 counts as a pseudogene. The CDR3 totals 16 residues. Written as DNA, the CDR3 is TGTGCCAGCGAACCAAGGACAGGGAGAGTCCTTTCGGGCTACACCTTC. The encoded protein is CASEPRTGRVLSGYTF.

The genes are TRBV28 and TRBJ2-7; maybe TRBD1 (6 bases). Germline-derived CDR1 and CDR2 are MDHEN and SYDVKM. The V end lost 7 bases, the J end lost 7 bases, and 17 bases lay between the germline ends. The CDR3 contains 13 residues. DNA for the CDR3: TGTGCCAGCACGGACAGATTCCTATTAGAGCAGTACTTC. This gives the protein CASTDRFLLEQYF. Filled out from reference TRBV28 and TRBJ2-7, the complete variable domain reads DVKVTQSSRYLVKRTGEKVFLECVQDMDHENMFWYRQDPGLGLRLIYFSYDVKMKEKGDIPEGYSVSREKKERFSLILESASTNQTSMYLCASTDRFLLEQYFGPGTRLTVT.

This sequence joins TRBV6-5 and TRBJ2-3; weak D call: TRBD2 (6 bases). CDR1 and CDR2 (germline): MNHEY, SVGAGI. V was trimmed by 0 bases and J by 5 bases, leaving 15 bases between them. This CDR3 comprises 16 residues. Here the CDR3 reads CASSYSTGSGEDTQYF. CDR3 sequence (DNA): TGTGCCAGCAGTTACTCCACTGGTAGCGGAGAAGATACGCAGTATTTT.

Only a few counts were recorded for this clone. The genes are TRBV30 and TRBJ2-7; D is uncertain. The CDR3 runs 12 residues. V was trimmed by 0 bases and J by 6 bases, leaving 9 bases between them. Germline-derived CDR1 and CDR2 are GTSNPN and SVGIG (reference sequence). Written as DNA, the CDR3 is TGTGCCTGGAGTGTTAACGGGTTCGAGCAGTACTTC. Translated: CAWSVNGFEQYF.

The V call is TRBV27, the J call TRBJ2-1; 9 nucleotides line up with TRBD2. Germline V gives CDR1 MNHEY, CDR2 SMNVEV (reference sequence). The CDR3 runs 15 residues. Germline trimming cut 0 bases from V and 8 bases from J; bases unmatched to any gene: 5. Here the CDR3 reads CASSLSGTSFHEQFF. CDR3 in DNA: TGTGCCAGCAGTTTATCGGGGACTAGCTTCCATGAGCAGTTCTTC.

The V gene is TRBV5-1, the J gene TRBJ1-2, with a weak D call TRBD1 (6 bases). V shed 4 bases and J shed 0 bases, with 16 bases lying between them. The CDR3 is made up of 16 amino acids. CDR1 SGHRS and CDR2 YFSETQ come from the germline V gene. CDR3 nucleotide sequence: TGCGCCAGCAGCACCGGACAGACGAACACTAACTATGGCTACACCTTC. Its translation is CASSTGQTNTNYGYTF.

The chain has TRBV10-2 and TRBJ2-2; 10 nucleotides match TRBD2. The CDR3 runs to 15 residues. With V trimmed by 11 bases and J by 5 bases, 11 bases remained unmatched. CDR1 and CDR2 (germline): WSHSY, SAAADI. In DNA form, the CDR3 reads TGCGCCGTACACCGAAGCGGGAGGGAAACCGGGGAGCTGTTTTTT. Its translation: CAVHRSGRETGELFF.

The V and J genes are TRBV7-7 and TRBJ1-4, with TRBD1 identical over 9 bases. Per germline, CDR1 SSHAT and CDR2 FNYEAQ (reference sequence). V lost 5 bases and J lost 4; bases outside the gene matches: 5. The CDR3 sequence is 15 residues long. CDR3 sequence: CASSTGTGLNEKLFF. CDR3 sequence (DNA): TGTGCCAGCAGCACGGGGACAGGGCTTAATGAAAAACTGTTTTTT.

This clone was observed a few times. The rearrangement joins TRBV7-9 to TRBJ2-1, with D tentatively TRBD2 (6 bases). The CDR3 spans 14 residues. The V end was cut by 7 bases, the J end by 6 bases, with 16 bases between. The germline CDR1 and CDR2 sequences are SEHNR and FQNEAQ (reference sequence). This chain's CDR3 is CASTIGSGVNEQFF. The CDR3 DNA is TGTGCCAGCACGATAGGGTCGGGGGTCAATGAGCAGTTCTTC.

This clone has more than one count but fewer than ten. The chain couples TRBV6-4 to TRBJ2-3, with 10 bases lining up with TRBD2. The CDR3 sequence is 14 residues long. Germline V gene data show CDR1 as MRHNA and CDR2 as SNTAGT. J lost 2 bases, V lost 10 bases, and 6 bases had no gene match. The CDR3: CATKTSGDTDTQYF. CDR3 coding DNA: TGTGCCACCAAAACTAGCGGGGACACAGATACGCAGTATTTT.

The rearrangement links TRBV14 to TRBJ1-1; maybe TRBD1 (5 bases). Trimming stripped 2 bases from V and 4 bases from J, with 8 bases between. The CDR3 covers 13 residues. CDR1 and CDR2 from the germline V gene are SGHDN and FVKESK. In nucleotides, the CDR3 is TGTGCCAGCAGCCAATACGACAGCACTGAAGCTTTCTTT. Protein sequence: CASSQYDSTEAFF.

The chain joins TRBV7-9 to TRBJ1-2, with D tentatively TRBD1 (5 bases). The CDR3 totals 14 residues. The germline gives CDR1 SEHNR, CDR2 FQNEAQ (reference sequence). V was shortened by 3 bases and J by 3 bases, with 11 bases between the two germline ends. The CDR3 DNA reads as TGTGCCAGCAGCTTGGCAGGGTCACACTATGGCTACACCTTC. It is translated as CASSLAGSHYGYTF. The full variable domain, its missing parts supplied by reference TRBV7-9 and TRBJ1-2, is DTGVSQNPRHKITKRGQNVTFRCDPISEHNRLYWYRQTLGQGPEFLTYFQNEAQLEKSRLLSDRFSAERPKGSFSTLEIQRTEQGDSAMYLCASSLAGSHYGYTFGSGTRLTVV.

A single count supports this clone. The rearrangement links TRBV11-2 to TRBJ2-3, with 8 bases lining up with TRBD2. The CDR3 spans 15 residues. V was clipped by 2 bases and J by 2 bases; unmatched bases: 3. Germline V gives CDR1 SGHAT, CDR2 FQNNGV. CDR3 protein: CASSLNGLATDTQYF. CDR3 nucleotides: TGTGCCAGCAGCTTAAATGGACTAGCCACAGATACGCAGTATTTT.

This clone is a singleton in its sample. The chain has TRBV6-5 and TRBJ1-1; D may be TRBD1 (5 bases). The V gene lost 5 bases and the J gene lost 3 bases, with 10 bases spanning the gap. Per germline, CDR1 MNHEY and CDR2 SVGAGI. CDR3 length: 13 residues. The CDR3 DNA is TGTGCCAGCAGTGAGAGACAGTACACTGAAGCTTTCTTT. It is translated as CASSERQYTEAFF.

The chain couples TRBV18 to TRBJ2-2; 9 positions agree with TRBD1. Germline V gene lookup returns CDR1 KGHSH and CDR2 LQKENI. Trimming took 3 bases from V and 4 from J; bases not matched to a gene: 6. There are 16 residues in the CDR3. This CDR3 reads CASSPPGQGRTGELFF. CDR3 in DNA: TGTGCCAGCTCACCCCCGGGACAGGGACGCACCGGGGAGCTGTTTTTT. The whole variable domain, filled in from reference TRBV18 and TRBJ2-2, reads NAGVMQNPRHLVRRRGQEARLRCSPMKGHSHVYWYRQLPEEGLKFMVYLQKENIIDESGMPKERFSAEFPKEGPSILRIQQVVRGDSAAYFCASSPPGQGRTGELFFGEGSRLTVL.

The chain couples TRBV4-1 to TRBJ2-3; weak D call: TRBD1 (6 bases). The germline gives CDR1 MGHRA, CDR2 YSYEKL. The V end lost 4 bases, the J end lost 0 bases, and 20 bases lay between the germline ends. The CDR3 runs to 18 residues. CDR3 sequence (DNA): TGCGCCAGCAGCCGACTCCGTGAATTCGGACAGAGCACAGATACGCAGTATTTT. It translates to CASSRLREFGQSTDTQYF.

The chain joins TRBV4-2 to TRBJ1-5, with D unclear. Trimming cost V 0 bases and J 3 bases, with 9 bases left between them. CDR3 length: 15 residues. Per germline, CDR1 LGHNA and CDR2 YNFKEQ. The CDR3 protein is CASSQDRGFNQPQHF. For the CDR3, the DNA is TGTGCCAGCAGCCAAGATCGGGGTTTCAATCAGCCCCAGCATTTT.

The chain couples TRBV7-9 to TRBJ2-1; no firm D call. V was trimmed by 1 base and J by 6 bases, leaving 10 bases between them. CDR1 SEHNR and CDR2 FQNEAQ come from the germline V gene (reference sequence). The CDR3 sequence is 14 residues long. Here the CDR3 DNA reads TGTGCCAGCAGCTTAGACTTGTCACCCAATGAGCAGTTCTTC. Translation: CASSLDLSPNEQFF.